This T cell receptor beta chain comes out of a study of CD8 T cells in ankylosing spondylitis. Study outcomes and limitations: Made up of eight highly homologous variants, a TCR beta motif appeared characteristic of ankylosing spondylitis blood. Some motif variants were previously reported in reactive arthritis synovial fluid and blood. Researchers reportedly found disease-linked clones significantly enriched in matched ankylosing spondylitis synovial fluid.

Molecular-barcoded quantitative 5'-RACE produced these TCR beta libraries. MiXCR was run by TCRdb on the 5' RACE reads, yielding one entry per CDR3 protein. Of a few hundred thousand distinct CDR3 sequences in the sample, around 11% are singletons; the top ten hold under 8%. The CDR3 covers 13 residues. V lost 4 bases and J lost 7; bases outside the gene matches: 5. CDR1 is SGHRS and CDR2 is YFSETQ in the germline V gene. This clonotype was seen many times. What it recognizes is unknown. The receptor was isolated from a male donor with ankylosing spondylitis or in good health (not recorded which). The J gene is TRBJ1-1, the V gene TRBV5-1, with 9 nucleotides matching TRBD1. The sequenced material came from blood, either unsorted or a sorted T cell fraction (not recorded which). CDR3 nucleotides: TGCGCCAGCAGCGAGGACAGGGGTCATGAAGCTTTCTTT. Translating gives CASSEDRGHEAFF. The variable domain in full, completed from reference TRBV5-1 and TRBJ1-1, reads KAGVTQTPRYLIKTRGQQVTLSCSPISGHRSVSWYQQTPGQGLQFLFEYFSETQRNKGNFPGRFSGRQFSNSRSEMNVSTLELGDSALYLCASSEDRGHEAFFGQGTRLTVV.